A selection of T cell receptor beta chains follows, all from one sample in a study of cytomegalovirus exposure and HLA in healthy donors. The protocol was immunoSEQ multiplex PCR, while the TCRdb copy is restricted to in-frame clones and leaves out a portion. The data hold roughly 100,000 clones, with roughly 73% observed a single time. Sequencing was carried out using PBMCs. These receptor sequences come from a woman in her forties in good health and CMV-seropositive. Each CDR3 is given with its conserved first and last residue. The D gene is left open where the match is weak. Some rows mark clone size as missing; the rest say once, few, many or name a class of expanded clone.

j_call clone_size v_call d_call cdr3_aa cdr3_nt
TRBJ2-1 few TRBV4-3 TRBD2 CASSQDPSGDVGEQFF TGCGCCAGCAGCCAAGACCCTAGCGGGGATGTCGGTGAGCAGTTCTTC
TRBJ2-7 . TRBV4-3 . CASSQDLRYEQYF TGCGCCAGCAGCCAAGATCTGAGGTACGAGCAGTACTTC
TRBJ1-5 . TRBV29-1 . CSIQGGTNQPQHF TGCAGCATTCAGGGAGGGACCAATCAGCCCCAGCATTTT
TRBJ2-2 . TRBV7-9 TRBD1 CASSSTDRGHTGELFF TGTGCCAGCAGCTCCACGGACAGGGGGCACACCGGGGAGCTGTTTTTT
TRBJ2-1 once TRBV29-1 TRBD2 CSVDGQWGLAGFSYNEQFF TGCAGCGTTGATGGACAATGGGGTCTAGCGGGGTTCTCCTACAATGAGCAGTTCTTC
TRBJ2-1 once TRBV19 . CASSMGGAEQFF TGTGCCAGTAGTATGGGGGGGGCCGAGCAGTTCTTC
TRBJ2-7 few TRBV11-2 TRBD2 CASSSGLGHPEQYF TGTGCCAGCAGCTCAGGACTAGGGCACCCCGAGCAGTACTTC
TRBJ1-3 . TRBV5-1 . CASSLEQADTIYF TGCGCCAGCAGCTTGGAACAGGCGGACACCATATATTTT
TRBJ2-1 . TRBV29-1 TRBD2 CSVILAGRIYNEQFF TGCAGCGTCATCCTAGCGGGTCGGATTTACAATGAGCAGTTCTTC
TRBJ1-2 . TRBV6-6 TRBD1 CASSYSRTGMDGYTF TGTGCCAGCAGTTACTCGCGGACAGGGATGGATGGCTACACCTTC
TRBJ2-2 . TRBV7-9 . CASSLAGGYDTGELFF TGTGCCAGCAGCTTGGCCGGGGGATATGACACCGGGGAGCTGTTTTTT
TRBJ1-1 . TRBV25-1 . CASSDTTRNRVDMGKAFF TGTGCCAGCAGTGATACGACCCGTAACAGGGTAGATATGGGTAAAGCTTTCTTT
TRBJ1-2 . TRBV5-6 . CASSLLQQVLDGYTF TGTGCCAGCAGCTTGTTACAGCAAGTGTTAGATGGCTACACCTTC
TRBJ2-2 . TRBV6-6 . CASPTGAGELFF TGTGCCAGCCCTACAGGCGCCGGGGAGCTGTTTTTT
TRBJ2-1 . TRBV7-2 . CASSLGAGSSYNEQFF TGTGCCAGCAGCTTAGGCGCGGGGAGCTCCTACAATGAGCAGTTCTTC